Each of the 25 T cell receptor beta chains below was sequenced from the same sample in a study of spatial heterogeneity in lung cancer. TCRdb fed the 5' RACE reads into MiXCR, producing one record per CDR3 protein. This sample has approximately 11,000 distinct CDR3 sequences, with roughly a tenth found just once. The time point was: blood at routine non-recurrence follow-up after resection. Specimen: PBMCs, collected at follow-up. These TCRs come from a female donor with early-stage non-small cell lung cancer.

This clonotype was counted at least ten times. The chain has TRBV6-1 and TRBJ1-5; a possible D gene is TRBD1 (5 bases). The CDR3 sequence is 14 residues long. The germline V gene has CDR1 MNHNS and CDR2 SASEGT. V was pared by 5 bases and J by 2 bases, with 10 bases between. The CDR3 bases are TGTGCCAGCAGTACGGGCAGGGGCAATCAGCCCCAGCATTTT. Protein product: CASSTGRGNQPQHF.

Remarks on this clonotype: Given a much more abundant clone one base away, this may be a read error. The chain employs TRBV29-1 and TRBJ2-7; 7 positions match TRBD2. This CDR3 region has 14 residues. CDR1 and CDR2 (germline): SQVTM, ANQGSEA. The CDR3 protein is CGVASWDYPYEQYF. As DNA, the CDR3 is TGCGGCGTTGCTAGTTGGGACTATCCCTACGAGCAGTACTTC.

In this sample, this clonotype turned up many times. The chain carries TRBV7-7 and TRBJ2-3; 16 bases are a match to TRBD2. CDR1 is SSHAT, CDR2 FNYEAQ, per germline (reference sequence). CDR3 size: 18 residues. J gave up 4 bases and V 1 base, and 5 bases lay outside the gene matches. The CDR3 DNA reads TGTGCCAGCAGCTTAGGTCAGGGACTAGCGGGGGGGCCAGATACGCAGTATTTT. Encoded protein: CASSLGQGLAGGPDTQYF.

Many counts were recorded for this clonotype. This rearrangement joins TRBV7-9 to TRBJ2-5; weak D call: TRBD2 (5 bases). Deletions cut 1 base from V and 5 bases from J, with 11 bases between. The CDR3 consists of 14 residues. Germline V gene data show CDR1 as SEHNR and CDR2 as FQNEAQ (reference sequence). The CDR3 DNA sequence: TGTGCCAGCAGCTTAGGAGGAGGCCGGGAGACCCAGTACTTC. It yields the protein CASSLGGGRETQYF.

This clonotype was counted ten times or more. The V gene is TRBV27, the J gene TRBJ2-5, with D perhaps being TRBD1 or TRBD2 (6 bases each). In germline, CDR1 is MNHEY, CDR2 SMNVEV (reference sequence). This CDR3 is built from 12 residues. Trimming removed 6 bases at V and 5 bases at J, with 10 bases between. In DNA, the CDR3 is TGTGCCAGCAGAGGGGGAGGTGAGACCCAGTACTTC. This codes for CASRGGGETQYF.

The rearrangement joins TRBV7-2 to TRBJ1-6, with TRBD1 as a possible D gene (6 bases). Deletions cut 6 bases from V and 2 bases from J, with 11 bases between. The CDR3 is 15 residues long. Germline assignment: CDR1 SGHTA and CDR2 FQGNSA. The CDR3 region is CASSSDRTYNSPLHF. The CDR3 coding sequence is TGTGCCAGCAGTTCAGACAGGACCTATAATTCACCCCTCCACTTT. Together with reference TRBV7-2 and TRBJ1-6, the CDR3 gives the full variable domain: GAGVSQSPSNKVTEKGKDVELRCDPISGHTALYWYRQSLGQGLEFLIYFQGNSAPDKSGLPSDRFSAERTGGSVSTLTIQRTQQEDSAVYLCASSSDRTYNSPLHFGNGTRLTVT.

This clonotype has more than one count but fewer than ten. This sequence joins TRBV15 and TRBJ1-5; D is unresolved. Germline V gene sequence: CDR1 LNHNV, CDR2 YYDKDF (reference sequence). The CDR3 length is 15 residues. Trimming took off 0 bases at V and 6 bases at J, with 12 bases between the two ends. CDR3 nucleotides: TGTGCCACCAGCAGAGATAGGCGTTTCGGTCAGCCCCAGCATTTT. It is translated as CATSRDRRFGQPQHF.

This clonotype was picked up many times. The V gene is TRBV6-4, the J gene TRBJ2-1; weak D call: TRBD2 (7 bases). CDR3 length equals 14 residues. V lost 3 bases and J lost 2, with 8 bases in between. Germline CDR1 is MRHNA and CDR2 is SNTAGT. In DNA, the CDR3 is TGTGCCAGCAGTGAGGGGGGGCCCTACAATGAGCAGTTCTTC. As protein: CASSEGGPYNEQFF.

This chain joins TRBV7-2 and TRBJ2-7; possibly TRBD2 for D (5 bases). Germline CDR1 reads SGHTA; CDR2 reads FQGNSA. The V and J ends lost 0 bases and 6 bases respectively, with 12 bases between them. The CDR3 runs 14 residues. The CDR3, as DNA: TGTGCCAGCAGCTTAGCTGGGCCCGGGGTCGAGCAGTACTTC. Its translation is CASSLAGPGVEQYF.

This clonotype was seen many times. This sequence joins TRBV29-1 and TRBJ1-1; 8 nucleotides agree with TRBD1. Germline V gene sequence: CDR1 SQVTM, CDR2 ANQGSEA. V shed 4 bases and J 2 bases; nucleotides not matched to a gene: 3. The length of the CDR3 is 13 residues. In DNA, the CDR3 is TGCAGCGTTGGACAGGGGATAAACACTGAAGCTTTCTTT. Translating it yields CSVGQGINTEAFF. Together with reference TRBV29-1 and TRBJ1-1, the CDR3 gives the full variable domain: SAVISQKPSRDICQRGTSLTIQCQVDSQVTMMFWYRQQPGQSLTLIATANQGSEATYESGFVIDKFPISRPNLTFSTLTVSNMSPEDSSIYLCSVGQGINTEAFFGQGTRLTVV.

This clonotype was counted many times. V is TRBV4-2 and J is TRBJ2-7; 9 bases line up with TRBD1. Per the germline V gene, CDR1 is LGHNA and CDR2 is YNFKEQ. Losses at the gene ends were 0 bases for V and 7 bases for J; bases not matched to a gene: 7. The CDR3 is 15 residues long. The CDR3 DNA sequence: TGTGCCAGCAGCCAAGACCCAGGGACAGGGAAGGAGCAGTACTTC. Translating gives CASSQDPGTGKEQYF.

This clonotype was seen at least ten times. The rearrangement links TRBV7-9 to TRBJ1-1, with D possibly being TRBD1 (6 bases). Germline-derived CDR1 and CDR2 are SEHNR and FQNEAQ (reference sequence). The CDR3 is 12 amino acids. The ends were cut back, 1 base at V and 7 bases at J, with 7 bases in the middle. CDR3 DNA: TGTGCCAGCAGCTTAGAGGGGGTTGAAGCTTTCTTT. Amino acids: CASSLEGVEAFF. The full variable domain, rest sourced from reference TRBV7-9 and TRBJ1-1, is DTGVSQNPRHKITKRGQNVTFRCDPISEHNRLYWYRQTLGQGPEFLTYFQNEAQLEKSRLLSDRFSAERPKGSFSTLEIQRTEQGDSAMYLCASSLEGVEAFFGQGTRLTVV.

This clonotype was recorded many times. The chain uses TRBV9 and TRBJ2-2, with 11 bases that match TRBD2. Trimming took 4 bases from V and 1 from J; bases not matched to a gene: 6. The CDR3 totals 17 residues. Per the germline V gene, CDR1 is SGDLS and CDR2 is YYNGEE. In nucleotides, the CDR3 is TGTGCCAGCAGCCCCCTGCTAGCGGGGGGGAACACCGGGGAGCTGTTTTTT. It is translated as CASSPLLAGGNTGELFF.

This clonotype was recorded a few times. J is TRBJ2-1 and V is TRBV11-2; no firm D call. The CDR3 covers 14 residues. Germline CDR1 is SGHAT and CDR2 is FQNNGV. Between the trimmed V and J ends, which lost 1 base and 0 bases, there was a span of 4 bases. CDR3 loop: CASSLAASYNEQFF. CDR3 coding DNA: TGTGCCAGCAGCTTAGCGGCCTCCTACAATGAGCAGTTCTTC. Variable domain in full (rest from reference TRBV11-2 and TRBJ2-1): EAGVAQSPRYKIIEKRQSVAFWCNPISGHATLYWYQQILGQGPKLLIQFQNNGVVDDSQLPKDRFSAERLKGVDSTLKIQPAKLEDSAVYLCASSLAASYNEQFFGPGTRLTVL.

There are many counts of this clonotype. The chain recombines TRBV4-1 with TRBJ1-4; TRBD1 matches at 9 bases. The CDR3 extends over 15 amino acids. V gave up 4 bases and J gave up 7 bases; unmatched junction bases: 7. Per the germline V gene, CDR1 is MGHRA and CDR2 is YSYEKL. CDR3 DNA sequence: TGCGCCAGCAGCCCCTCCGGGACAGGGTTTGAAAAACTGTTTTTT. It translates to CASSPSGTGFEKLFF.

This clonotype qualifies as medium-sized. This sequence joins TRBV5-6 and TRBJ2-1; 13 nucleotides match TRBD2. Germline assignment: CDR1 SGHDT and CDR2 YYEEEE. Unmatched junction bases numbered 8, after V lost 1 base and J lost 10 bases. The length of the CDR3 is 16 residues. The CDR3 bases are TGTGCCAGCAGCTTGCCCGGACTAGCGGGAGAACCCGAGCAGTTCTTC. It is translated as CASSLPGLAGEPEQFF.

This clonotype was seen ten or more times. This chain joins TRBV30 and TRBJ1-6, with no clear D. CDR1 is GTSNPN and CDR2 is SVGIG in the germline V gene (reference sequence). The V gene lost 3 bases and the J gene lost 10 bases, with 10 bases spanning the gap. This CDR3 has 12 amino acids. The CDR3 DNA is TGTGCCTGGAGATGGAGAGGGTCACCCCTCCACTTT. Translation gives CAWRWRGSPLHF.

This clonotype was observed at least ten times. This rearrangement joins TRBV28 to TRBJ2-7; no clear D. This CDR3 has 12 residues. CDR1 is MDHEN, CDR2 SYDVKM, per germline. The V gene lost 2 bases and the J gene lost 2 bases, with 4 bases spanning the gap. Written as DNA, the CDR3 is TGTGCCAGCAGTTTAGCCCCCTACGAGCAGTACTTC. Protein: CASSLAPYEQYF.

CDR3 protein: CASSWVRDEQYF. The CDR3 nucleotides read TGTGCCAGCAGCTGGGTCCGGGACGAGCAGTACTTC. The genes are TRBV7-2 and TRBJ2-7; D is ambiguous. CDR1 and CDR2 (germline): SGHTA, FQGNSA. This CDR3 spans 12 amino acids. Trimming took off 4 bases at V and 5 bases at J, with 9 bases between the two ends.

This clonotype was recorded at least ten times. The rearrangement links TRBV2 to TRBJ2-1; possibly TRBD1 for D (6 bases). The V gene lost 7 bases and the J gene lost 3 bases, with 13 bases spanning the gap. The CDR3 loop spans 14 amino acids. In germline, CDR1 is SNHLY, CDR2 FYNNEI. This CDR3 is CASMQRGHYNEQFF. CDR3 nucleotides: TGTGCCAGCATGCAACGGGGACACTACAATGAGCAGTTCTTC.

There are many counts of this clonotype. V usage is TRBV21-1 and J usage is TRBJ2-1; the table assigns TRBD1, which was not confirmed against the DNA. TRBV21-1 is an annotated pseudogene. The CDR3 contains 16 residues. In nucleotides, the CDR3 is TGTGCCAGCAGCAATAAGGGGCGGACAGCTAACAATGAGCAGTTCTTC. This codes for CASSNKGRTANNEQFF.

This clonotype showed up many times. The rearrangement joins TRBV12-3 or TRBV12-4 to TRBJ2-5, with unresolved D. Trimming removed 2 bases at V and 5 bases at J, with 6 bases between. The CDR3 is made up of 12 amino acids. CDR3 nucleotide sequence: TGTGCCAGCAGTTTATTGGGCGAGACCCAGTACTTC. Encoded protein: CASSLLGETQYF.

The table lists this clonotype with many counts. The gene calls are TRBV29-1 and TRBJ1-5; no reliable D call. The germline V gene encodes CDR1 SQVTM and CDR2 ANQGSEA. Trimming left V 3 bases short and J 3 bases short, with 9 bases between. This CDR3 has 13 amino acids. The CDR3 is CSVESSPNQPQHF. CDR3 nucleotides: TGCAGCGTTGAGAGTTCGCCCAATCAGCCCCAGCATTTT.

This clonotype was counted at least ten times. V is TRBV12-3 or TRBV12-4 and J is TRBJ1-5; D ambiguous. The CDR3 totals 15 residues. V was shortened by 6 bases and J by 0 bases, with 12 bases between the two germline ends. CDR3 nucleotide sequence: TGTGCCAGCAGCCCAGAGGGTAATAGCAATCAGCCCCAGCATTTT. It is translated as CASSPEGNSNQPQHF.

This clonotype was recorded many times. The chain recombines TRBV29-1 with TRBJ1-5, with D unclear. This CDR3 spans 14 amino acids. V lost 5 bases and J 0 bases, leaving 11 bases between the germline ends. Germline CDR1 is SQVTM and CDR2 is ANQGSEA. The CDR3 DNA follows: TGCAGCGTTCGGGCAGGAGATAGCAATCAGCCCCAGCATTTT. Residues: CSVRAGDSNQPQHF.